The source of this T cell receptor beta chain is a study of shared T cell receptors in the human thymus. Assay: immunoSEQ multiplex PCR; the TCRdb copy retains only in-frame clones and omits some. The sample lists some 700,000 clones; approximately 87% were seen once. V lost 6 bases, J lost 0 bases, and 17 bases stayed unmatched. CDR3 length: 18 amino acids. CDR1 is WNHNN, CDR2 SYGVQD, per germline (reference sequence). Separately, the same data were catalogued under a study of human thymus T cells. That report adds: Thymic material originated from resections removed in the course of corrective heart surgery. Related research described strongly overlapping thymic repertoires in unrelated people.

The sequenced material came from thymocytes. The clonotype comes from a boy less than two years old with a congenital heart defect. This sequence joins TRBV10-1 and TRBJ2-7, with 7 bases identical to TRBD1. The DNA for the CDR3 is TGCGCCAGCAGGATTCGCGGCAGGGGGAACCACGCCTCCTACGAGCAGTACTTC. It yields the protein CASRIRGRGNHASYEQYF.